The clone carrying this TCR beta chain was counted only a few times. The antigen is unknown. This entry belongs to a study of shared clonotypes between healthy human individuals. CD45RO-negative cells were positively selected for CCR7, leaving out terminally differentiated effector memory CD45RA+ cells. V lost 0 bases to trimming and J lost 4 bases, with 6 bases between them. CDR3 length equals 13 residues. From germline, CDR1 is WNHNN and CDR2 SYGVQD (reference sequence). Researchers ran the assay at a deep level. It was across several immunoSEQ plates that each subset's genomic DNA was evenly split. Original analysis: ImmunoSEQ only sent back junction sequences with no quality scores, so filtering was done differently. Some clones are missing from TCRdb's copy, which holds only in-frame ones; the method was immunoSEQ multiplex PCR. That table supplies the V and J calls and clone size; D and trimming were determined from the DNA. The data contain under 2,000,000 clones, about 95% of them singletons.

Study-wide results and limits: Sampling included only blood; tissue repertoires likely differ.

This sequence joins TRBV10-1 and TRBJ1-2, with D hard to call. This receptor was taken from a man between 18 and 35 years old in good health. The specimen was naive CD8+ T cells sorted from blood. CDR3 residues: CASSESTSYGYTF. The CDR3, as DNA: TGCGCCAGCAGTGAGTCGACATCCTATGGCTACACCTTC.